The clone carrying this T cell receptor (beta chain) was found a few times. The antigen is unknown. The record originates from a study of graft-versus-host responses after intestinal transplantation. Repertoires were generated with immunoSEQ multiplex PCR, while TCRdb's copy carries only in-frame clones and drops some. The repertoire has some 40,000 clones, roughly nine tenths of them found once; the top ten carry nearly 4.5%. Overall study results and limits: Within allografts, high graft-versus-host to host-versus-graft clonal ratios were seen among patients with graft-donor T cell macrochimerism.

This sequence was found in a human patient who received an intestinal transplant, so some T cells may come from the graft donor. Sample: PBMCs, taken 524 days after transplant.

This CDR3 is CASSRQVREDTQYF. The DNA of the CDR3 is TGTGCCAGCAGTCGCCAGGTTCGCGAAGATACGCAGTATTTT. V is TRBV7-2 and J is TRBJ2-3; D uncertain. Trimming stripped 6 bases from V and 5 bases from J, with 15 bases between. Germline V gene sequence: CDR1 SGHTA, CDR2 FQGNSA. The CDR3 contains 14 residues.